This entry lists 21 T cell receptor beta chains sequenced from one sample in a study of CD8+CD57+ T cells in acquired aplastic anemia. The template used for profiling TCR beta VDJ and CDR3 was genomic DNA. MiXCR, run by TCRdb on the reads, gives a single entry per CDR3 protein. The repertoire holds some 180,000 distinct CDR3 sequences, approximately 49% seen once, with under 3.5% in the top ten. Sample: sorted CD4+, CD8+, or CD8+CD57+ T cells (not recorded which) from PBMCs. The source is a human donor in good health.

This clonotype was seen just once. This may stem from a read error, because a much larger clone lies one nucleotide away. The rearrangement joins TRBV5-6 to TRBJ1-5; a possible D gene is TRBD1 (5 bases). Germline-derived CDR1 and CDR2 are SGHDT and YYEEEE. CDR3 size: 15 residues. CDR3 in DNA: TGTGCCAGCAGCTTGGGCGGGGGAATGAATCATCCCCAGCATTTT. As protein: CASSLGGGMNHPQHF.

This chain joins TRBV28 and TRBJ2-3, with 8 positions matching TRBD1. V was pared by 6 bases and J by 2 bases, with 7 bases of the junction left unmatched. Germline values: CDR1 MDHEN, CDR2 SYDVKM. The length of the CDR3 is 15 residues. CDR3: CASSTDRADTDTQYF. The CDR3 nucleotides are TGTGCCAGCAGCACGGACAGGGCCGACACAGATACGCAGTATTTT.

V and J are TRBV24-1 and TRBJ2-1; 11 bases align to TRBD2. Germline CDR1 and CDR2: KGHDR and SFDVKD. The CDR3 has 17 amino acids. V gave up 2 bases and J gave up 0 bases; unmatched junction bases: 2. The CDR3 region has the DNA TGTGCCACCAGTGATTCACTAGCGGGAGCCTCCTACAATGAGCAGTTCTTC. Protein sequence: CATSDSLAGASYNEQFF.

This chain joins TRBV18 and TRBJ2-7; 14 bases are a match to TRBD2. The CDR3 runs to 15 residues. With V trimmed by 3 bases and J by 6 bases, 4 bases remained unmatched. The germline V gene encodes CDR1 KGHSH and CDR2 LQKENI. CDR3 in amino acids: CASSPPGTSGGEQYF. The CDR3 DNA follows: TGTGCCAGCTCACCGCCCGGGACTAGCGGGGGCGAGCAGTACTTC.

The chain carries TRBV6-5 and TRBJ2-1; D is uncertain. With 5 bases removed from V and 9 bases from J, the gap between germline ends came to 17 bases. This CDR3 spans 14 amino acids. Germline V gene data show CDR1 as MNHEY and CDR2 as SVGAGI. The CDR3 DNA follows: TGTGCCAGCAGTGTAAGACCCGACTGGGGTGAGCAGTTCTTC. Translated: CASSVRPDWGEQFF.

This clonotype was counted only a few times. The rearrangement uses TRBV7-2 and TRBJ2-7; D ambiguous. Germline V gene data show CDR1 as SGHTA and CDR2 as FQGNSA. Trimming removed 5 bases from V and 6 bases from J, with 14 bases in between. The CDR3 runs to 13 residues. Here the CDR3 reads CASSGKNSPEQYF. The CDR3 region has the DNA TGTGCCAGCAGCGGGAAGAACAGCCCCGAGCAGTACTTC.

This clonotype has a count of ten or more. This rearrangement joins TRBV6-5 to TRBJ1-5; no definite D call. CDR1 MNHEY and CDR2 SVGAGI come from the germline V gene. The V and J ends lost 1 base and 6 bases respectively, with 10 bases between them. CDR3 length equals 14 residues. CDR3 in amino acids: CASSYWREGQPQHF. CDR3 nucleotides: TGTGCCAGCAGTTACTGGAGAGAGGGTCAGCCCCAGCATTTT.

This clonotype was observed many times. The chain combines TRBV6-1 with TRBJ2-7, with 7 bases identical to TRBD1. Germline assignment: CDR1 MNHNS and CDR2 SASEGT. V was pared by 5 bases and J by 2 bases, with 9 bases of the junction left unmatched. There are 15 residues in the CDR3. The CDR3 protein is CASSPPPTGPYEQYF. The CDR3 bases are TGTGCCAGCAGTCCACCCCCGACAGGGCCCTACGAGCAGTACTTC.

The V call is TRBV7-2, the J call TRBJ1-1; D is uncertain. Trimming stripped 6 bases from V and 4 bases from J, with 15 bases between. This CDR3 has 14 residues. The germline CDR1 and CDR2 sequences are SGHTA and FQGNSA. CDR3 nucleotides: TGTGCCAGCAGTCTTTGGGGAGGAGGCACTGAAGCTTTCTTT. Protein product: CASSLWGGGTEAFF.

The chain is built from TRBV7-8 and TRBJ1-1, with TRBD1 as a possible D gene (6 bases). The germline V gene encodes CDR1 SGHVS and CDR2 FQNEAQ. The CDR3 contains 13 residues. The V and J ends lost 2 bases and 5 bases respectively, with 9 bases between them. Here the CDR3 DNA reads TGTGCCAGCAGCTTACACAGGGAAACTGAAGCTTTCTTT. Amino acid sequence: CASSLHRETEAFF.

This chain connects TRBV6-4 to TRBJ2-5; 10 nucleotides align to TRBD1. V was clipped by 6 bases and J by 4 bases; unmatched bases: 2. This CDR3 has 13 residues. CDR1 MRHNA and CDR2 SNTAGT come from the germline V gene. CDR3 region: CASSDRGRETQYF. CDR3 sequence (DNA): TGTGCCAGCAGCGACAGGGGGCGAGAGACCCAGTACTTC.

A word on this clonotype: No conserved phenylalanine or tryptophan is present at the end of the CDR3, so a read error is the likely explanation. The chain is built from TRBV7-9 and TRBJ1-4, with D possibly matching TRBD1 (6 bases). The CDR3 totals 15 residues. Between the trimmed V and J ends, which lost 2 bases and 0 bases, there was a span of 7 bases. Germline values: CDR1 SEHNR, CDR2 FQNEAQ (reference sequence). The chain's CDR3 is CASSLKGATNEKLFS. The DNA of the CDR3 is TGTGCCAGCAGCTTAAAGGGGGCAACTAATGAAAAACTGTTTTCT.

The chain uses TRBV15 and TRBJ2-7, with TRBD1 matching over 10 bases. Germline CDR1 is LNHNV and CDR2 is YYDKDF (reference sequence). J was trimmed by 6 bases and V by 4 bases; bases with no gene match: 9. The CDR3 runs to 15 residues. The CDR3 DNA follows: TGTGCCACCAGCACTACCGGGACAGGGGACCTCGAGCAGTACTTC. This encodes CATSTTGTGDLEQYF.

The chain employs TRBV6-1 and TRBJ1-5; 7 bases match TRBD1. CDR3 length: 15 residues. The trim removed 7 bases at V and 3 bases at J, leaving 9 bases unmatched. Germline lookup yields CDR1 MNHNS and CDR2 SASEGT. The CDR3 region is CASTPQGQNNQPQHF. CDR3 DNA sequence: TGTGCCAGCACCCCGCAGGGACAGAACAATCAGCCCCAGCATTTT.

The V and J genes are TRBV27 and TRBJ2-3; possibly TRBD2 for D (7 bases). CDR3 size: 15 residues. V gave up 3 bases and J gave up 0 bases, with 10 bases separating them. CDR1 MNHEY and CDR2 SMNVEV come from the germline V gene (reference sequence). CDR3 in DNA: TGTGCCAGCAGTTTTGGGGGGGCGAGCACAGATACGCAGTATTTT. Translation gives CASSFGGASTDTQYF.

The table lists this clonotype with a count of one. The chain carries TRBV12-3 or TRBV12-4 and TRBJ1-6, with 7 bases matching TRBD1. After removal of 6 bases from V and 6 bases from J, the junction contained 8 bases not matched to a gene. The CDR3 is 15 residues long. In nucleotides, the CDR3 is TGTGCCAGCAGGCCTGCCGGGACAGTTAATTCACCCCTCCACTTT. The encoded protein is CASRPAGTVNSPLHF.

This clonotype was observed many times. The chain uses TRBV20-1 and TRBJ1-6, with D tentatively TRBD1 (5 bases). Germline loops: CDR1 DFQATT, CDR2 SNEGSKA (reference sequence). The CDR3 consists of 12 residues. V dropped 0 bases and J dropped 8 bases, with 5 bases sitting between them. CDR3 loop: CSAREGDSPLHF. CDR3 in DNA: TGCAGTGCTAGAGAGGGGGATTCACCCCTCCACTTT.

The rearrangement uses TRBV20-1 and TRBJ1-5; D is unresolved. The V and J ends lost 3 bases and 0 bases respectively, with 0 bases between them. This CDR3 contains 11 residues. Germline V gene sequence: CDR1 DFQATT, CDR2 SNEGSKA (reference sequence). The CDR3 reads CSASSNQPQHF. The CDR3, as DNA: TGCAGTGCTAGTAGCAATCAGCCCCAGCATTTT.

This clonotype was recorded at least ten times. The chain has TRBV7-6 and TRBJ2-1, with 13 bases matching TRBD2. The V and J ends lost 4 bases and 7 bases, in that order; junction bases with no gene match: 1. Per germline, CDR1 SGHVS and CDR2 FNYEAQ. This CDR3 is 14 amino acids long. In DNA, the CDR3 is TGTGCCAGCAGCTGGACTAGCGGGAGTAATGAGCAGTTCTTC. This encodes CASSWTSGSNEQFF.

This clonotype showed up many times. This sequence joins TRBV19 and TRBJ2-5; no clear D gene. The CDR3 length is 12 residues. With 3 bases removed from V and 5 bases from J, the gap between germline ends came to 7 bases. Germline CDR1 and CDR2: LNHDA and SQIVND (reference sequence). The CDR3 DNA sequence: TGTGCCAGTAGTATTGACATGGAGACCCAGTACTTC. It yields the protein CASSIDMETQYF.

This clonotype showed up many times. The rearrangement uses TRBV19 and TRBJ1-5, with 7 nucleotides matching TRBD1. After removal of 5 bases from V and 2 bases from J, the junction contained 6 bases not matched to a gene. The CDR3 contains 15 residues. In germline, CDR1 is LNHDA, CDR2 SQIVND (reference sequence). CDR3 coding DNA: TGTGCCAGTAGTTGGGCAGGGGGAGGCAATCAGCCCCAGCATTTT. Amino acid sequence: CASSWAGGGNQPQHF.